These 13 T cell receptor beta chains came from one sample sequenced in a study of T cell responses to AZD1222 COVID-19 vaccine. Here immunoSEQ multiplex PCR was the method, and the copy in TCRdb shows in-frame clones only, minus some. In the table there are 150,000 to 200,000 clones, almost 90% of which are singletons. The sequenced sample was peripheral blood, obtained on day 0 of AZD1222 vaccination. The receptors here all came from an adult in good health.

The chain links TRBV2 to TRBJ1-5; D not resolved. Germline V gene data show CDR1 as SNHLY and CDR2 as FYNNEI. Deletions cut 7 bases from V and 3 bases from J, with 10 bases between. This CDR3 is built from 13 residues. The CDR3 sequence: CASTPLYNQPQHF. Here the CDR3 DNA reads TGTGCCAGCACACCCCTTTACAATCAGCCCCAGCATTTT.

This clone was found once. The genes are TRBV27 and TRBJ1-1; 8 nucleotides align to TRBD1. Germline CDR1 MNHEY, CDR2 SMNVEV (reference sequence). V lost 5 bases to trimming and J lost 1 base; unmatched junction nucleotides: 3. CDR3 length: 14 amino acids. The CDR3 DNA reads as TGTGCCAGCAGTCCAGGGGGCGCGAACACTGAAGCTTTCTTT. This sequence encodes CASSPGGANTEAFF.

V is TRBV5-6 and J is TRBJ1-5; 7 nucleotides match TRBD1. CDR1 is SGHDT, CDR2 YYEEEE, per germline. V dropped 4 bases and J dropped 5; count of bases not matched to a gene: 6. This CDR3 has 14 amino acids. The CDR3 coding sequence is TGTGCCAGCAGCATTAGACAGGGTGATCAGCCCCAGCATTTT. The encoded protein is CASSIRQGDQPQHF. Filled out from reference TRBV5-6 and TRBJ1-5, the complete variable domain reads DAGVTQSPTHLIKTRGQQVTLRCSPKSGHDTVSWYQQALGQGPQFIFQYYEEEERQRGNFPDRFSGHQFPNYSSELNVNALLLGDSALYLCASSIRQGDQPQHFGDGTRLSIL.

V usage is TRBV13 and J usage is TRBJ1-1; possibly TRBD1 for D (5 bases). V dropped 3 bases and J dropped 5 bases, with 13 bases sitting between them. The CDR3 is 14 amino acids. In germline, CDR1 is PRHDT, CDR2 FYEKMQ (reference sequence). The CDR3 coding sequence is TGTGCCAGCAGCTTGTCGGGGGGAGGGACTGAAGCTTTCTTT. It specifies CASSLSGGGTEAFF.

The chain uses TRBV14 and TRBJ2-5; 7 bases fit TRBD1. V lost 4 bases and J lost 4; bases outside the gene matches: 6. Germline values: CDR1 SGHDN, CDR2 FVKESK. CDR3 length: 14 residues. In DNA, the CDR3 is TGTGCCAGCAGCCCCCTGACAGGGACAGAGACCCAGTACTTC. This sequence encodes CASSPLTGTETQYF.

This clone was observed a single time. The rearrangement joins TRBV7-2 to TRBJ1-1; D is undetermined. Germline assignment: CDR1 SGHTA and CDR2 FQGNSA. The CDR3 is 15 amino acids. The germline V and J ends were trimmed by 11 bases and 4 bases, with 23 bases remaining between them. The CDR3 bases are TGTGCCTCCCAACGGTTAGGTCGGGTGGGCACTGAAGCTTTCTTT. Encoded protein: CASQRLGRVGTEAFF.

The J gene is TRBJ2-1, the V gene TRBV4-3; 12 nucleotides line up with TRBD2. The CDR3 is 15 amino acids. Trimming took 4 bases from V and 3 from J; bases not matched to a gene: 1. Germline CDR1 LGHNA, CDR2 YSLEER. DNA for the CDR3: TGCGCCAGCAGCCGGACTAGCGGGGACTACAATGAGCAGTTCTTC. Protein product: CASSRTSGDYNEQFF.

V usage is TRBV15 and J usage is TRBJ1-2; D remains ambiguous. CDR3 length: 13 residues. V dropped 3 bases and J dropped 7 bases, with 12 bases sitting between them. Looked up from germline, CDR1 is LNHNV and CDR2 is YYDKDF (reference sequence). The CDR3 protein is CATSSSLLIGYTF. For the CDR3, the DNA is TGTGCCACCAGCAGCAGCCTCCTTATTGGCTACACCTTC.

The chain links TRBV28 to TRBJ2-7; 7 positions match TRBD1. The germline CDR1 and CDR2 sequences are MDHEN and SYDVKM. J gave up 4 bases and V 5 bases, and 14 bases lay outside the gene matches. CDR3 length: 16 residues. The CDR3 is CASSIGYRGRGYEQYF. The DNA of the CDR3 is TGTGCCAGCAGTATCGGGTACAGGGGAAGGGGGTACGAGCAGTACTTC.

This sequence joins TRBV30 and TRBJ1-6, with a weak D call TRBD1 (5 bases). The germline gives CDR1 GTSNPN, CDR2 SVGIG (reference sequence). V dropped 0 bases and J dropped 7 bases, with 10 bases sitting between them. The CDR3 totals 14 residues. This CDR3 is CAWSVRGGNSPLHF. The CDR3 DNA reads as TGTGCCTGGAGTGTACGGGGGGGAAATTCACCCCTCCACTTT.

In the case of this clone: Other DNA sequences from this sample encode an identical CDR3 as well. The chain carries TRBV12-3 or TRBV12-4 and TRBJ2-5; D uncertain. This CDR3 has 11 amino acids. Trimming took off 3 bases at V and 5 bases at J, with 4 bases between the two ends. The CDR3 reads CASSLGETQYF. The CDR3 region has the DNA TGTGCCAGCAGTTTGGGGGAGACCCAGTACTTC.

The V and J genes are TRBV12-5 and TRBJ1-3, with D hard to call. CDR3 length equals 11 residues. CDR1 is LGHNT, CDR2 FRNRAP, per germline. V lost 11 bases and J 6 bases, leaving 11 bases between the germline ends. This CDR3 is CAESSENTIYF. The CDR3 bases are TGTGCTGAAAGCTCGGAAAACACCATATATTTT.

The chain combines TRBV9 with TRBJ2-2; no reliable D call. This CDR3 comprises 13 residues. V shed 3 bases and J shed 7 bases, with 10 bases lying between them. CDR1 and CDR2 (germline): SGDLS, YYNGEE. The CDR3 loop is CASSALNGGELFF. DNA of the CDR3: TGTGCCAGCAGCGCCCTCAATGGCGGGGAGCTGTTTTTT.